This passage covers 8 T cell receptor beta chains from one sample sequenced in a study of CD8+ T cells in alopecia areata. The treatment: oral pan-JAK inhibitor, 5-10 mg twice daily. Reverse transcribed after extraction, RNA yielded cDNA as the sequencing template. Assay: immunoSEQ multiplex PCR; the TCRdb copy retains only in-frame clones and omits some. The sample gives 110,000 to 150,000 clones, nearly 55% of which show up once; around 15% is in the top ten. The specimen comprised CD8+ T cells sorted from blood, sampled at week 4, from a patient treated with tofacitinib. All receptors come from a human donor with alopecia areata.

The chain is built from TRBV5-1 and TRBJ2-7; 8 bases are shared with TRBD2. V lost 6 bases, J lost 3 bases, and 8 bases stayed unmatched. Germline-derived CDR1 and CDR2 are SGHRS and YFSETQ. CDR3 size: 14 residues. In nucleotides, the CDR3 is TGCGCCAGCACCCCGGGGGGGGAAAGCTACGAGCAGTACTTC. Translated, it gives CASTPGGESYEQYF.

The V gene is TRBV5-4, the J gene TRBJ1-6; a weak D match, TRBD1 (6 bases). The V and J ends lost 0 bases and 9 bases respectively, with 13 bases between them. In germline, CDR1 is SGHNT, CDR2 YYREEE (reference sequence). The CDR3 extends over 15 amino acids. The CDR3 sequence: CASSLDRDRVSPLHF. The CDR3 nucleotides are TGTGCCAGCAGCTTGGACAGGGATCGAGTTTCACCCCTCCACTTT. The entire variable domain, with the rest obtained from reference TRBV5-4 and TRBJ1-6, is as follows: ETGVTQSPTHLIKTRGQQVTLRCSSQSGHNTVSWYQQALGQGPQFIFQYYREEENGRGNFPPRFSGLQFPNYSSELNVNALELDDSALYLCASSLDRDRVSPLHFGNGTRLTVT.

The chain carries TRBV27 and TRBJ1-6, with no clear D. Trimming shortened V by 7 bases and J by 8 bases, and 18 bases separated the two germline ends. The CDR3 extends over 15 amino acids. Looked up from germline, CDR1 is MNHEY and CDR2 is SMNVEV (reference sequence). Here the CDR3 reads CASTPTGIGYSPLHF. The CDR3 DNA is TGTGCCAGCACCCCGACCGGTATTGGGTATTCACCCCTCCACTTT.

The chain is built from TRBV5-1 and TRBJ2-7, with D hard to call. Germline lookup yields CDR1 SGHRS and CDR2 YFSETQ. CDR3 size: 12 residues. V lost 1 base, J lost 3 bases, and 5 bases lay in between. In DNA, the CDR3 is TGCGCCAGCAGCTTGCGAGGCTACGAGCAGTACTTC. Translated, it gives CASSLRGYEQYF.

This clone was seen a few times. The J gene is TRBJ2-3, the V gene TRBV7-9; no clear D gene. Germline values: CDR1 SEHNR, CDR2 FQNEAQ (reference sequence). V was cut by 5 bases and J by 1 base, with 7 bases left in between. The length of the CDR3 is 13 residues. This chain's CDR3 is CASSGDRTDTQYF. CDR3 nucleotide sequence: TGTGCCAGCAGCGGGGATCGCACAGATACGCAGTATTTT. The variable domain in full, with the rest retrieved from reference TRBV7-9 and TRBJ2-3, is DTGVSQNPRHKITKRGQNVTFRCDPISEHNRLYWYRQTLGQGPEFLTYFQNEAQLEKSRLLSDRFSAERPKGSFSTLEIQRTEQGDSAMYLCASSGDRTDTQYFGPGTRLTVL.

This clone was picked up a small number of times. The rearrangement links TRBV7-6 to TRBJ1-2, with D hard to call. This CDR3 is 13 amino acids long. CDR1 and CDR2 from the germline V gene are SGHVS and FNYEAQ. Trimming left V 2 bases short and J 7 bases short, with 11 bases between. The CDR3 nucleotides read TGTGCCAGCAGCTTAATGGGGTTGGCTGGCTACACCTTC. Translation gives CASSLMGLAGYTF.

This clone was picked up a small number of times. The V and J genes are TRBV5-1 and TRBJ2-3, with D possibly TRBD1 on 5 matching bases. The CDR3 loop spans 17 amino acids. Looked up from germline, CDR1 is SGHRS and CDR2 is YFSETQ. V lost 4 bases and J 4 bases, leaving 22 bases between the germline ends. CDR3 DNA sequence: TGCGCCAGCAGCCCAGGCCAGGGTGCTCCCTGGGCAGATACGCAGTATTTT. It codes for CASSPGQGAPWADTQYF.

The V and J genes are TRBV6-5 and TRBJ2-2; a possible D gene is TRBD2 (5 bases). In germline, CDR1 is MNHEY, CDR2 SVGAGI. V lost 6 bases, J lost 3 bases, and 11 bases lay in between. The length of the CDR3 is 14 residues. Here the CDR3 reads CASREDWDTGELFF. The CDR3 region has the DNA TGTGCCAGCAGAGAGGACTGGGACACCGGGGAGCTGTTTTTT.